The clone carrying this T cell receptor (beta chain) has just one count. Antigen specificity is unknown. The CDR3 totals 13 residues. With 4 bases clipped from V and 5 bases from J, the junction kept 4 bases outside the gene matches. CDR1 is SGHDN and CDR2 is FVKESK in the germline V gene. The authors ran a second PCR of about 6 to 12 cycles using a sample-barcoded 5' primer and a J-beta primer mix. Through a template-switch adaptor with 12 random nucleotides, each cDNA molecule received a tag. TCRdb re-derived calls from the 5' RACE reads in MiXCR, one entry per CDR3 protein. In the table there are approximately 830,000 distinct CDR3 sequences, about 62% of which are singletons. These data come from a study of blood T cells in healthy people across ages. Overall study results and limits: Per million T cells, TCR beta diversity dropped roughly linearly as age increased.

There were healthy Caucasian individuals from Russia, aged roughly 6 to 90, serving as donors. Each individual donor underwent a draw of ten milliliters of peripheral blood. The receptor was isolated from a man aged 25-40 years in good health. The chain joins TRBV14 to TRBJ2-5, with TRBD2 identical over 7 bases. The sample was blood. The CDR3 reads CASSRRLAETQYF. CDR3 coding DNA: TGTGCCAGCAGCCGTCGACTAGCTGAGACCCAGTACTTC.